This T cell receptor (beta chain) was found in a study of HIV-infected patients and healthy controls. Study results and caveats: Healthy controls shared more CDR3 sequences between individuals than HIV-infected patients did. Healthy controls carried many MAIT alpha-chain CDR3s, while HIV+ repertoires had few.

All unsorted peripheral T cells were captured because whole blood was used without fractionation. cDNA was made from 500 ng RNA using alpha and beta constant primers. Separate chain-specific third strand synthesis with multiplexing indices produced the alpha and beta libraries. TCRdb called the 5' RACE reads again in MiXCR, with one record for every CDR3 protein. The sample lists about 15,000 distinct CDR3 sequences, about 7.7% occurring once. This clonotype was recorded many times. Its antigen is still unknown. The CDR3 runs 18 residues. Per the germline V gene, CDR1 is WSHSY and CDR2 is SAAADI. Germline trimming cut 6 bases from V and 1 base from J; bases unmatched to any gene: 14.

The sequence derives from an adult in good health. Sequenced input: blood. The rearrangement uses TRBV10-2 and TRBJ2-1; TRBD2 matches 8 bases. The CDR3 DNA sequence: TGCGCCAGCAGAGCCTTTAGACTTCGGGGGGGGTCCTACAATGAGCAGTTCTTC. Residues: CASRAFRLRGGSYNEQFF.